This is a list of T cell receptor beta chains from one sample in a study of blood T cell repertoires in COVID-19. The table came from immunoSEQ multiplex PCR; TCRdb's copy has only in-frame clones and leaves some out. The sample has under 300,000 clones, 88% seen once. The source material was PBMCs or T cells enriched from blood (not recorded which). The receptors stem from a woman aged 55-70 years in a cohort exposed to, infected with or recovered from COVID-19 (not recorded which). The CDR3 runs from the conserved cysteine through the conserved F or W. D genes are given only for firm matches.

>TRBV28|TRBD2|TRBJ2-7|14
TGTGCCAGCAGGACTCTAGCGGGAGTAGGCGAGCAGTACTTC
CASRTLAGVGEQYF
>TRBV21-1|NA|TRBJ2-3|13
TGTGCCAGCAGCGAGCCCAGCACAGATACGCAGTATTTT
CASSEPSTDTQYF
>TRBV7-3|NA|TRBJ2-3|14
TGTGCCAGCAGCTCGGGGTTTGGGACAGATACGCAGTATTTT
CASSSGFGTDTQYF
>TRBV4-2|TRBD1|TRBJ1-4|15
TGTGCCAGCAGCGAGAGGACAGGGGGTGGTGAAAAACTGTTTTTT
CASSERTGGGEKLFF
>TRBV7-2|TRBD1|TRBJ1-4|17
TGTGCCAGCAGCTTAGCGGGACAGGGTTTCGCTAATGAAAAACTGTTTTTT
CASSLAGQGFANEKLFF
>TRBV19|TRBD1|TRBJ1-4|15
TGTGCCAGTAGCAGAACCGGGACAGGGAGGGAAAAACTGTTTTTT
CASSRTGTGREKLFF
>TRBV10-1|NA|TRBJ2-1|15
TGCGCCAGCAGTGAGTCTTTCGGGGTATACAATGAGCAGTTCTTC
CASSESFGVYNEQFF
>TRBV27|NA|TRBJ2-2|16
TGTGCCAGCAGCCTATTAGGACAGACAAACACCGGGGAGCTGTTTTTT
CASSLLGQTNTGELFF
>TRBV3-1/TRBV3-2|TRBD2|TRBJ2-1|19
TGTGCCAGCAGCCACCGACTCCCGGGACTAGCGGGAGGGTACAATGAGCAGTTCTTC
CASSHRLPGLAGGYNEQFF
>TRBV11-3|TRBD1|TRBJ2-7|13
TGTGCCAGCAGCTCGGGACAGGGGCTCGAGCAGTACTTC
CASSSGQGLEQYF
>TRBV24-1|NA|TRBJ1-2|11
TGTGCCACCAGTGATTGGGCCGGCTACACCTTC
CATSDWAGYTF
>TRBV7-2|NA|TRBJ2-1|13
TGTGCCAGCAGCTTATCGTCGCGGGATGAGCAGTTCTTC
CASSLSSRDEQFF